This T cell receptor beta chain was captured by sequencing in a study of blood T cell repertoires in COVID-19. Trimming took off 2 bases at V and 0 bases at J, with 8 bases between the two ends. This CDR3 contains 15 residues. Germline V gene data show CDR1 as GTSNPN and CDR2 as SVGIG (reference sequence). Some clones are missing from TCRdb's copy, which holds only in-frame ones; the method was immunoSEQ multiplex PCR. The sample has some 670,000 clones; over 80% are singletons. This receptor was identified in a woman younger than 35 with acute or convalescent COVID-19. The chain is built from TRBV30 and TRBJ2-6, with TRBD1 as a possible D gene (6 bases). The sample comprised peripheral blood. CDR3 in amino acids: CAWSTGNSGANVLTF. Written as DNA, the CDR3 is TGTGCCTGGAGTACAGGGAACTCTGGGGCCAACGTCCTGACTTTC.